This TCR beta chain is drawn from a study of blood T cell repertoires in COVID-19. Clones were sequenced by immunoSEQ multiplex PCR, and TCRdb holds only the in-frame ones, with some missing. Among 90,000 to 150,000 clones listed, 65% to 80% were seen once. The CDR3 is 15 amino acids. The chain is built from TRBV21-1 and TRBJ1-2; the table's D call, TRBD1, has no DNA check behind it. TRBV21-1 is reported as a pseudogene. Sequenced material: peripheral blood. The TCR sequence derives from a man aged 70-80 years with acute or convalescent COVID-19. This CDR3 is CASSVRTNRNYGYTF. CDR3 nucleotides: TGTGCCAGCAGCGTCCGGACAAACAGAAACTATGGCTACACCTTC.